This record looks at one T cell receptor beta chain sequence and its context. Primers for the PCR totalled 60 Vbeta and 13 Jbeta. Measured with immunoSEQ multiplex PCR; TCRdb has only the in-frame clones, and not every one. The data hold more than 70,000 clones, with under 80% observed a single time. This sample was included in a study of cytomegalovirus exposure and HLA in healthy donors. Germline V gene data show CDR1 as LNHNV and CDR2 as YYDKDF (reference sequence). The CDR3 totals 12 residues. V was clipped by 0 bases and J by 5 bases, with 4 bases between them. Sequencing was performed on PBMCs. The rearrangement joins TRBV15 to TRBJ2-5; no clear D. The source is a boy aged 5 to 17 in good health and CMV-seronegative. In nucleotides, the CDR3 is TGTGCCACCAGCAGAGATCCGGAGACCCAGTACTTC. Translating gives CATSRDPETQYF.